This TCR beta chain was sequenced in a study of T cell repertoires in cytomegalovirus infection. TCRdb reanalysed the reads using MiXCR and keeps one entry per CDR3 protein. The profile shows hundreds of thousands of distinct CDR3 sequences, 24% of them singletons. This TCR came from a human donor in good health (CMV status not recorded). Some clones in this sample may be carry-over from other donors' samples. Sequencing was carried out using CD8+ T cells from PBMCs.

CDR3 residues: CASSYLENIQYF. CDR3 bases: TGTGCCAGCAGTTACCTAGAAAACATTCAGTACTTC. The rearrangement uses TRBV6-2 or TRBV6-3 and TRBJ2-4; D is uncertain. The V and J ends lost 2 bases and 5 bases respectively, with 4 bases between them. The CDR3 sequence is 12 residues long. Looked up from germline, CDR1 is MNHEY and CDR2 is SVGEGT.